These 8 T cell receptor beta chains originate from one sample sequenced in a study of T cell changes during pregnancy in multiple sclerosis. The assay was immunoSEQ multiplex PCR, and TCRdb's table has in-frame clones only and misses some. The sample has some 43,000 clones; about nine tenths are singletons. Sample: peripheral blood, taken in the first trimester of pregnancy. The receptor source for this set is a female donor in good health, enrolled as a control in a pregnancy study.

CDR3 nucleotide sequence: TGCGCCAGCAGCTTTAGCGGGGGAAACACCGGGGAGCTGTTTTTT. It translates to CASSFSGGNTGELFF. The V call is TRBV5-1, the J call TRBJ2-2; 9 bases map to TRBD2. From germline, CDR1 is SGHRS and CDR2 YFSETQ. The junction had 1 base not matched to a gene; V was cut back by 2 bases and J by 2 bases. The length of the CDR3 is 15 residues.

The chain employs TRBV9 and TRBJ2-2; tentatively, D is TRBD2 (6 bases). V was cut by 4 bases and J by 5 bases, with 15 bases left in between. This CDR3 has 15 residues. Germline CDR1 and CDR2: SGDLS and YYNGEE. CDR3 region: CASSSMGAGTGELFF. The CDR3 coding sequence is TGTGCCAGCAGCTCAATGGGCGCGGGGACCGGGGAGCTGTTTTTT.

This clone came up a few times. The chain employs TRBV5-1 and TRBJ2-7, with D unresolved. V was pared by 0 bases and J by 3 bases, with 4 bases between. Germline V gene sequence: CDR1 SGHRS, CDR2 YFSETQ. The CDR3 is 12 residues long. This chain's CDR3 is CASSLVLYEQYF. Written as DNA, the CDR3 is TGCGCCAGCAGCTTGGTTCTCTACGAGCAGTACTTC. Full variable domain (missing parts from reference TRBV5-1 and TRBJ2-7): KAGVTQTPRYLIKTRGQQVTLSCSPISGHRSVSWYQQTPGQGLQFLFEYFSETQRNKGNFPGRFSGRQFSNSRSEMNVSTLELGDSALYLCASSLVLYEQYFGPGTRLTVT.

V and J are TRBV20-1 and TRBJ2-5, with 7 positions matching TRBD1. V was pared by 6 bases and J by 4 bases, with 2 bases of the junction left unmatched. CDR1 is DFQATT and CDR2 is SNEGSKA in the germline V gene (reference sequence). The CDR3 runs to 11 residues. CDR3 in amino acids: CSAYRGETQYF. The CDR3 nucleotides are TGCAGTGCCTACAGGGGAGAGACCCAGTACTTC.

V is TRBV6-1 and J is TRBJ2-1; tentative D call: TRBD1 (5 bases). Germline V CDR1 and CDR2: MNHNS, SASEGT. The CDR3 spans 14 residues. V was cut by 1 base and J by 4 bases, with 8 bases left in between. In nucleotides, the CDR3 is TGTGCCAGCAGTGAAGATCCAGGGTACAATGAGCAGTTCTTC. It translates to CASSEDPGYNEQFF.

This clone was seen just once. The rearrangement uses TRBV18 and TRBJ2-4; 7 positions agree with TRBD1. CDR1 and CDR2 from the germline V gene are KGHSH and LQKENI. The V and J ends lost 3 bases and 2 bases, in that order; junction bases with no gene match: 1. This CDR3 is 14 amino acids long. This CDR3 reads CASSPDRSKNIQYF. CDR3 DNA sequence: TGTGCCAGCTCACCGGACAGGTCCAAAAACATTCAGTACTTC.

The chain uses TRBV4-2 and TRBJ2-3; D might be TRBD1 (5 bases). Trimming left V 0 bases short and J 1 base short, with 11 bases between. The CDR3 has 16 residues. Germline CDR1 is LGHNA and CDR2 is YNFKEQ. The CDR3 DNA follows: TGTGCCAGCAGCCAAGAAAGAGCGACAGGCACAGATACGCAGTATTTT. This sequence encodes CASSQERATGTDTQYF.

The sample holds one count of this clone. The V call is TRBV2, the J call TRBJ1-5; 7 bases map to TRBD1. The J segment lost 4 bases and the V segment lost 7 bases, leaving 4 bases of the junction unmatched. The length of the CDR3 is 13 residues. Germline assignment: CDR1 SNHLY and CDR2 FYNNEI. The CDR3: CASTTGPNQPQHF. The CDR3 DNA sequence: TGTGCCAGCACGACAGGGCCTAATCAGCCCCAGCATTTT.